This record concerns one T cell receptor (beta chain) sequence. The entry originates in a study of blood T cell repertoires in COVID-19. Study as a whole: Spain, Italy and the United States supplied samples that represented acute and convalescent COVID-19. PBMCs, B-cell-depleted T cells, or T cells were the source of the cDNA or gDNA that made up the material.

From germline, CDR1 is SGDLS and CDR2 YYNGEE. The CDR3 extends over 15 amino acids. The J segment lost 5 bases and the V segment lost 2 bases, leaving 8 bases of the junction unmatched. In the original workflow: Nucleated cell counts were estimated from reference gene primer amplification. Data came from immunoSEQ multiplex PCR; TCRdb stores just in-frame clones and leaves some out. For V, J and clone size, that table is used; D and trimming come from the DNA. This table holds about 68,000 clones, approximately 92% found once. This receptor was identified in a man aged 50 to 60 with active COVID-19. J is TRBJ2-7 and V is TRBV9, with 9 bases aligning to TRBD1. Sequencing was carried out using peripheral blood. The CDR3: CASSVSGTGFHEQYF. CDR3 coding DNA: TGTGCCAGCAGCGTTTCCGGGACAGGGTTCCACGAGCAGTACTTC.